This TCR beta chain was sequenced for a study of beta chain features in type 1 diabetes. Post-sort purity exceeded 95% for all sorted populations. Expressed TCRB transcripts were sequenced, since all the RNA that had been isolated was reverse transcribed. Only in-frame clones appear in the TCRdb table, and some are missing; sequencing was by immunoSEQ multiplex PCR. Among hundreds of thousands of clones, 8% were seen once, and the ten largest hold 0.44%. This CDR3 has 15 amino acids. The germline CDR1 and CDR2 sequences are LNHNV and YYDKDF (reference sequence). The V end was cut by 4 bases, the J end by 1 base, with 10 bases between.

This chain connects TRBV15 to TRBJ2-2; D is perhaps TRBD2 (5 bases). This clonotype was sampled from a woman under 30 in good health. Sequencing was done on a sample of central memory CD4+ T cells from blood. The CDR3 loop is CATSKRRLNTGELFF. CDR3 nucleotide sequence: TGTGCCACCAGCAAGCGGCGGCTGAACACCGGGGAGCTGTTTTTT.